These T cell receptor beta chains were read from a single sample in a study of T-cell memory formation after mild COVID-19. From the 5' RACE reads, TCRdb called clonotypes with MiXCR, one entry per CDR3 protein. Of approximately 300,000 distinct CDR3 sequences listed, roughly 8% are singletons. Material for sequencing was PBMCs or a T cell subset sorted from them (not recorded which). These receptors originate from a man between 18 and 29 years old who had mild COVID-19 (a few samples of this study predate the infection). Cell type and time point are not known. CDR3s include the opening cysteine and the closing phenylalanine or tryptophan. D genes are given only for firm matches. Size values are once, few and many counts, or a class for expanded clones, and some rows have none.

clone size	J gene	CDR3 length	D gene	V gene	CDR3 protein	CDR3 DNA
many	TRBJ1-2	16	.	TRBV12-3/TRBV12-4	CASRGIGIFTPYGYTF	TGTGCCAGCAGGGGGATCGGAATCTTTACCCCCTATGGCTACACCTTC
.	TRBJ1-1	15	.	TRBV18	CASSPPPGLGAEAFF	TGTGCCAGCTCACCACCCCCGGGTTTGGGGGCTGAAGCTTTCTTT
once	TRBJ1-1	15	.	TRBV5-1	CASSLARGGNTEAFF	TGCGCCAGCAGCTTGGCTAGGGGGGGAAACACTGAAGCTTTCTTT
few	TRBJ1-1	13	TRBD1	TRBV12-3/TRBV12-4	CASSLQTGGEAFF	TGTGCCAGCAGTTTGCAGACAGGGGGGGAAGCTTTCTTT
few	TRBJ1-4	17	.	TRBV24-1	CATSDGRDWETNEKLFF	TGTGCCACCAGTGATGGCCGGGACTGGGAAACTAATGAAAAACTGTTTTTT
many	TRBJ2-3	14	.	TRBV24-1	CATSDRGQTDTQYF	TGTGCCACCAGTGACCGTGGACAGACTGATACGCAGTATTTT
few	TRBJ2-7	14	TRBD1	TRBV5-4	CASSYGTGGDEQYF	TGTGCCAGCAGCTACGGGACAGGGGGAGACGAGCAGTACTTC
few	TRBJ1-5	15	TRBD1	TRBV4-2	CASSQADRSNQPQHF	TGTGCCAGCAGCCAAGCGGACAGGTCAAATCAGCCCCAGCATTTT
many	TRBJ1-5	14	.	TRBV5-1	CASSADNSNQPQHF	TGCGCCAGCAGCGCAGACAATAGCAATCAGCCCCAGCATTTT
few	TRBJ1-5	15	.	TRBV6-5	CASSYSKGYNQPQHF	TGTGCCAGCAGTTACTCGAAAGGTTACAATCAGCCCCAGCATTTT
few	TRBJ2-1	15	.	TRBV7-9	CASSLVGQPRNEQFF	TGTGCCAGCAGCTTAGTTGGCCAACCGAGGAATGAGCAGTTCTTC